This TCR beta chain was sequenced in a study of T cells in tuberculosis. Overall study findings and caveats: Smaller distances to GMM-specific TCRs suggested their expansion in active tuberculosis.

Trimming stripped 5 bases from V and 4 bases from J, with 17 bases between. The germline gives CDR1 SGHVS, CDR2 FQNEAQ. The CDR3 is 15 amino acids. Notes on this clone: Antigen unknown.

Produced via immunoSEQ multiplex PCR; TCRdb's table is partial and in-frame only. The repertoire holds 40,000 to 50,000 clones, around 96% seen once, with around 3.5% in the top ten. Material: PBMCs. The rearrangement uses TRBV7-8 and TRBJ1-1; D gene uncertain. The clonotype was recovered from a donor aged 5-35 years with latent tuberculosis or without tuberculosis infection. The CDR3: CASSGLGGRGTEAFF. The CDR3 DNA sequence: TGTGCCAGCAGCGGATTGGGCGGACGGGGCACTGAAGCTTTCTTT.